This T cell receptor beta chain was identified in a study of shared clonotypes between healthy human individuals. TCRdb keeps only in-frame clones here, not all; method: immunoSEQ multiplex PCR. This table holds approximately 980,000 clones, 70% to 85% found once. The sample holds a few counts of this clone. The germline V gene has CDR1 ENHRY and CDR2 SYGVKD. J was trimmed by 6 bases and V by 2 bases; bases with no gene match: 5. The CDR3 loop spans 16 amino acids. This receptor was taken from a man between 18 and 35 years old in good health. The sequenced sample was memory CD4+ T cells sorted from blood. The subset is: CD45RA-negative fraction. The chain is built from TRBV10-3 and TRBJ1-5, with 12 positions matching TRBD1. The CDR3 sequence is CAISERDRGPGQPQHF. CDR3 nucleotide sequence: TGTGCCATCAGTGAGAGGGACAGGGGGCCGGGTCAGCCCCAGCATTTT.